The 6 T cell receptor beta chains presented below share a single source sample, sequenced in a study of Ad26.COV2.S vaccination and SARS-CoV-2 variants. Treatment noted: roughly 18 received Ad26.COV2.S at low or high dose, single or two shots; five or six received placebo; per-sample allocation not given. Vaccine and placebo recipients were sampled on day 63 after the first injection. Repertoires were generated with immunoSEQ multiplex PCR, while TCRdb's copy carries only in-frame clones and drops some. Here the sample spans about 350,000 clones, roughly 84% being singletons. The starting material was peripheral blood, obtained in a trial of Ad26.COV2.S vaccine versus placebo. The receptors stem from a person aged 18 to 65 who received the Ad26.COV2.S COVID-19 vaccine or a placebo.

This chain uses TRBV11-2 with TRBJ1-5; 7 positions match TRBD1. CDR3 length equals 13 residues. CDR1 is SGHAT, CDR2 FQNNGV, per germline. The V and J ends lost 5 bases and 5 bases, in that order; junction bases with no gene match: 3. The CDR3 DNA sequence: TGTGCCAGCAGCCGCGACAGGGATCAGCCCCAGCATTTT. Translation: CASSRDRDQPQHF.

V gene TRBV19 combines with J gene TRBJ1-1, with 7 bases identical to TRBD1. With V trimmed by 3 bases and J by 4 bases, 8 bases remained unmatched. CDR1 and CDR2 from the germline V gene are LNHDA and SQIVND (reference sequence). This CDR3 is 15 amino acids long. The CDR3 loop reads CASSIQDRVATEAFF. In DNA form, the CDR3 reads TGTGCCAGTAGTATCCAAGACAGGGTGGCCACTGAAGCTTTCTTT.

The chain employs TRBV18 and TRBJ2-3; a possible D gene is TRBD1 (6 bases). Germline V gene lookup returns CDR1 KGHSH and CDR2 LQKENI. V lost 3 bases, J lost 3 bases, and 10 bases lay in between. The CDR3 contains 14 residues. The CDR3, as DNA: TGTGCCAGCTCACCGCAACAGGGAACAGATACGCAGTATTTT. Translated, it gives CASSPQQGTDTQYF. Complete variable domain (other parts from reference TRBV18 and TRBJ2-3): NAGVMQNPRHLVRRRGQEARLRCSPMKGHSHVYWYRQLPEEGLKFMVYLQKENIIDESGMPKERFSAEFPKEGPSILRIQQVVRGDSAAYFCASSPQQGTDTQYFGPGTRLTVL.

The J gene is TRBJ1-5, the V gene TRBV7-8; D uncertain. CDR3 length: 15 amino acids. The germline CDR1 and CDR2 sequences are SGHVS and FQNEAQ. V lost 4 bases and J 9 bases, leaving 19 bases between the germline ends. The CDR3 sequence: CASSSTDSSKWPQHF. The DNA for the CDR3 is TGTGCCAGCAGCTCCACGGACTCCTCCAAGTGGCCCCAGCATTTT. The full variable domain, with the rest looked up from reference TRBV7-8 and TRBJ1-5, is GAGVSQSPRYKVAKRGQDVALRCDPISGHVSLFWYQQALGQGPEFLTYFQNEAQLDKSGLPSDRFFAERPEGSVSTLKIQRTQQEDSAVYLCASSSTDSSKWPQHFGDGTRLSIL.

V is TRBV9 and J is TRBJ1-6, with 7 bases identical to TRBD1. CDR1 and CDR2 from the germline V gene are SGDLS and YYNGEE. The CDR3 extends over 16 amino acids. V shed 3 bases, J shed 10 bases, and the junction held 13 bases outside the gene matches. In nucleotides, the CDR3 is TGTGCCAGCAGCGACGACACAGGGGTTTTTGAATCACCCCTCCACTTT. Residues: CASSDDTGVFESPLHF.

The chain links TRBV19 to TRBJ2-2; TRBD1 matches 7 bases. Losses at the gene ends were 5 bases for V and 5 bases for J; bases not matched to a gene: 11. Germline V gene lookup returns CDR1 LNHDA and CDR2 SQIVND (reference sequence). The CDR3 has 16 amino acids. Here the CDR3 reads CASSDGQDAWTGELFF. CDR3 in DNA: TGTGCCAGTAGTGACGGACAGGATGCGTGGACCGGGGAGCTGTTTTTT.